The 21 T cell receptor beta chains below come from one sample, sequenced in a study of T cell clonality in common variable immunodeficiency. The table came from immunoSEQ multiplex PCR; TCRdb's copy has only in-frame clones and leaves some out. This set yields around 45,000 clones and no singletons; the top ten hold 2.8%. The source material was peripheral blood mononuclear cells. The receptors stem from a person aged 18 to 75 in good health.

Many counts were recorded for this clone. The part of the CDR3 DNA that was read is TGCAGTGCTAGAGATTGGGGCCCCGGAGGGGTAAATAGTGAAAAA. This sequence encodes CSARDWGPGGVNSEK. The whole CDR3 sequence reads CSARDWGPGGVNSEKLFF. The chain carries TRBV20-1 and TRBJ1-4, with D possibly TRBD1 on 5 matching bases. Coverage ceases 3 residues before the CDR3 finishes, and the germline J gene fills in the end. CDR3 length: 18 residues. CDR1 DFQATT and CDR2 SNEGSKA come from the germline V gene (reference sequence). With 0 bases removed from V and 7 bases from J, the gap between germline ends came to 24 bases.

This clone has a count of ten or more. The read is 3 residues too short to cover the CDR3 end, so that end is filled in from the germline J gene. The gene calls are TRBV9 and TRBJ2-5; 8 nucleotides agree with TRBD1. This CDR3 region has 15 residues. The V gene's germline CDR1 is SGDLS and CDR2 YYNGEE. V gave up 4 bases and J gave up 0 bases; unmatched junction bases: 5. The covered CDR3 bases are TGTGCCAGCAGCACGACAGGGGCGAACCAAGAGACC. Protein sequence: CASSTTGANQET. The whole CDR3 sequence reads CASSTTGANQETQYF.

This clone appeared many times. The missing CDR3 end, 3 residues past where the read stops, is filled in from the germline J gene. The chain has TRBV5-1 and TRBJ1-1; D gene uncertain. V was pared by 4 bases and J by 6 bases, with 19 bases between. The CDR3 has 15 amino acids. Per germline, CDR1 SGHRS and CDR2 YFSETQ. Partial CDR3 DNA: TGCGCCAGCAGCGATGGACTACCCCTTGGCGCTGAA. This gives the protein CASSDGLPLGAE. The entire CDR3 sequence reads CASSDGLPLGAEAFF. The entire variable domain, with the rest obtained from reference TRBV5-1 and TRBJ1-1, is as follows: KAGVTQTPRYLIKTRGQQVTLSCSPISGHRSVSWYQQTPGQGLQFLFEYFSETQRNKGNFPGRFSGRQFSNSRSEMNVSTLELGDSALYLCASSDGLPLGAEAFFGQGTRLTVV.

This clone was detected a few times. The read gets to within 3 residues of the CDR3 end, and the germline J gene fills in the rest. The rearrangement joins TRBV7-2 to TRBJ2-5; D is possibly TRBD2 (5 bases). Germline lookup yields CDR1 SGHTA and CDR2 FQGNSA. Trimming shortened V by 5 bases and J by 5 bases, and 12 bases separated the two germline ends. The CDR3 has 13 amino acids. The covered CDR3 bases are TGTGCCAGCAGCGCTACTAGTCTGGAGACC. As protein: CASSATSLET. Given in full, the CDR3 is CASSATSLETQYF.

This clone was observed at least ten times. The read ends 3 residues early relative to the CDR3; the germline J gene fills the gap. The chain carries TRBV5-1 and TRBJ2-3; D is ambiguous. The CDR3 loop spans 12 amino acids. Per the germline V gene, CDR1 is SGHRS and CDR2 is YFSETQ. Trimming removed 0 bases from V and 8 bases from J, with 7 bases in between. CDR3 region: CASSLDSRTQYF. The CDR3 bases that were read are TGCGCCAGCAGCTTGGATAGCCGTACG.

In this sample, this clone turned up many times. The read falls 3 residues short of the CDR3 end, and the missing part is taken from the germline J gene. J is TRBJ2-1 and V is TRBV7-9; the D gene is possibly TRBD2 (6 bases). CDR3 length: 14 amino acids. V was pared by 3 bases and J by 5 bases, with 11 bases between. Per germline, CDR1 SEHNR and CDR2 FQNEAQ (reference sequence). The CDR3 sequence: CASSLTSVDNEQFF. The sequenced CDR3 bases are TGTGCCAGCAGCTTGACTAGTGTCGACAATGAG.

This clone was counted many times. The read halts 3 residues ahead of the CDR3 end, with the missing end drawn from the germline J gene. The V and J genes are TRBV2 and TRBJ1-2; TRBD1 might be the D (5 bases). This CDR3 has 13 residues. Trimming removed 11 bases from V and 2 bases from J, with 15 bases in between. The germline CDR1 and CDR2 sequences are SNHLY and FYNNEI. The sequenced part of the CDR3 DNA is TGTGCCTCCCAGCACAGGATGAACTATGGC. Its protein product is CASQHRMNYG. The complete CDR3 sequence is CASQHRMNYGYTF.

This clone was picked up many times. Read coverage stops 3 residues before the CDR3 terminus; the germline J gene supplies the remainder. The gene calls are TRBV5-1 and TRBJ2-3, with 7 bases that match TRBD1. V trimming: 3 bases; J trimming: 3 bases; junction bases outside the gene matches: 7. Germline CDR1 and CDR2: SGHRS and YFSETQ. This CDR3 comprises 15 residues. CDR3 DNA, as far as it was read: TGCGCCAGCAGCTCCTACAGGGGTCAGACAGATACG. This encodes CASSSYRGQTDT. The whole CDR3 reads CASSSYRGQTDTQYF.

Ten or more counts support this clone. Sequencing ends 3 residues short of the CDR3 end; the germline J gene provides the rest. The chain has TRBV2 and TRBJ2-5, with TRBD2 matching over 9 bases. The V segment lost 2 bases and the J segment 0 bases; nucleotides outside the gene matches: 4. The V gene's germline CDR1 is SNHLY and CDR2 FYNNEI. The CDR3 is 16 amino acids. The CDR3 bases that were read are TGTGCCAGCAGTGAACTAGCGGGGAGGTACCAAGAGACC. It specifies CASSELAGRYQET. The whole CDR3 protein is CASSELAGRYQETQYF.

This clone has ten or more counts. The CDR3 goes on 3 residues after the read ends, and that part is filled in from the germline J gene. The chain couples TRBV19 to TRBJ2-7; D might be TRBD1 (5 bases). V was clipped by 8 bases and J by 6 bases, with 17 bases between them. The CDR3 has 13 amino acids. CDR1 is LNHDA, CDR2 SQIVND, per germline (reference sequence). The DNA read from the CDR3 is TGTGCCAGTCAGCAGGGCGGAAGGGGCGAG. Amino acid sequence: CASQQGGRGE. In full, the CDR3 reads CASQQGGRGEQYF.

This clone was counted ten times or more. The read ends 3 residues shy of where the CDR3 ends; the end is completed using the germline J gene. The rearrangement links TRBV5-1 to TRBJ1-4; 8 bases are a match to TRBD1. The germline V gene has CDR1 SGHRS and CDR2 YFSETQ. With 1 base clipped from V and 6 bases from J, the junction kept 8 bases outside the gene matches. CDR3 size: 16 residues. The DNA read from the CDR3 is TGCGCCAGCAGCTTGACCGGACAGGGAAGGGATGAAAAA. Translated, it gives CASSLTGQGRDEK. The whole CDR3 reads CASSLTGQGRDEKLFF.

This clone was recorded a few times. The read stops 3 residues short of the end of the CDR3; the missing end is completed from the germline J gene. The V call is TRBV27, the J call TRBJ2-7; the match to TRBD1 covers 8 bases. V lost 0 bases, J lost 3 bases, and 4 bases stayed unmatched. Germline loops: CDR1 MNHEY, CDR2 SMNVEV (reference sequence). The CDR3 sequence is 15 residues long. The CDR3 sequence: CASSLSPGGFYEQYF. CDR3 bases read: TGTGCCAGCAGTTTATCCCCAGGGGGCTTCTACGAG.

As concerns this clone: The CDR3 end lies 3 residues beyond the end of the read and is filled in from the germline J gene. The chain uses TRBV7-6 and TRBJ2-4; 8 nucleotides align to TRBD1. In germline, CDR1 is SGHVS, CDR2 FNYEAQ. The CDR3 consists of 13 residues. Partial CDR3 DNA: TGTGCCAGCAGCTCAGGGACAGGCTATGGT. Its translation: CASSSGTGYG. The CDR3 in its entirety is CASSSGTGYGQYF.

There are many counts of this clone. The covered CDR3 bases are TGTGCCAGCAGCTTGGACGGGAGCGGAGAGACC. Its protein is CASSLDGSGET. In full, the CDR3 reads CASSLDGSGETQYF. This chain links TRBV5-6 with TRBJ2-5; D is possibly TRBD2 (6 bases). The read falls 3 residues short of the CDR3 end, and the missing part is taken from the germline J gene. CDR1 and CDR2 from the germline V gene are SGHDT and YYEEEE. The CDR3 has 14 amino acids. Trimming removed 0 bases at V and 4 bases at J, with 10 bases between.

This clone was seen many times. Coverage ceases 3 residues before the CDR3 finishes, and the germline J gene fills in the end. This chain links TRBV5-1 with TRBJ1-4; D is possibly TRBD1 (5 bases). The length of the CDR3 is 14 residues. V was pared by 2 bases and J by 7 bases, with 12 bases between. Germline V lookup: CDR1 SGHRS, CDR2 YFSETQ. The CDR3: CASSLGEQLEKLFF. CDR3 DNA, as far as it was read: TGCGCCAGCAGCTTAGGGGAACAGCTTGAAAAA.

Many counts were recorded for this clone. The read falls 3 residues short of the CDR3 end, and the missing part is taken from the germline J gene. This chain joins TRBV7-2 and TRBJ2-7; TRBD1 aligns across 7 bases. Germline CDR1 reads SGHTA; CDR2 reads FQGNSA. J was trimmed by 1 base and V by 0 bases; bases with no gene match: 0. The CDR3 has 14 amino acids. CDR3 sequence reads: CASSLATGSYEQYF. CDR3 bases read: TGTGCCAGCAGCTTAGCGACAGGGTCCTACGAG.

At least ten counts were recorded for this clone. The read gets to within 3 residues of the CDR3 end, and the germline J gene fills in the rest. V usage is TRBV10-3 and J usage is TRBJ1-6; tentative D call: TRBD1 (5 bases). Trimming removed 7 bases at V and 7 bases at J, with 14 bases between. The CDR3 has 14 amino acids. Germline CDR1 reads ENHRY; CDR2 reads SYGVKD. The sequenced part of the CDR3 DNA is TGTGCCATCACGGGAACAGGTAGAAATTCACCC. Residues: CAITGTGRNSP. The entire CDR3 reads CAITGTGRNSPLHF.

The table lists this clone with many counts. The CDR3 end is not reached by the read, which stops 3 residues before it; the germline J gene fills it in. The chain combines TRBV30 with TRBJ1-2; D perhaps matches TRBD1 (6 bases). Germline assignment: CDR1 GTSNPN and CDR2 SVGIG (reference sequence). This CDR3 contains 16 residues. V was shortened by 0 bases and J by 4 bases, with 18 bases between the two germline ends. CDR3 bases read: TGTGCCTGGAGTGTCCTCTCTGCTGGGGGCTTCTATGGC. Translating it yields CAWSVLSAGGFYG. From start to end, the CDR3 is CAWSVLSAGGFYGYTF. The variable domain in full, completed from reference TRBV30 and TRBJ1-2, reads SQTIHQWPATLVQPVGSPLSLECTVEGTSNPNLYWYRQAAGRGLQLLFYSVGIGQISSEVPQNLSASRPQDRQFILSSKKLLLSDSGFYLCAWSVLSAGGFYGYTFGSGTRLTVV.

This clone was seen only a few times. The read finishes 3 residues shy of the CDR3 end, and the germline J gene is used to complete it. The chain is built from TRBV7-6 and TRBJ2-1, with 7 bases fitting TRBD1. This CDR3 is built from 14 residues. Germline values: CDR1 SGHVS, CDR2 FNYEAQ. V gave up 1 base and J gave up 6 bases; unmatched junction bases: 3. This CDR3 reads CASSLGGGGNEQFF. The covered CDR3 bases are TGTGCCAGCAGCTTAGGAGGGGGCGGCAATGAG.

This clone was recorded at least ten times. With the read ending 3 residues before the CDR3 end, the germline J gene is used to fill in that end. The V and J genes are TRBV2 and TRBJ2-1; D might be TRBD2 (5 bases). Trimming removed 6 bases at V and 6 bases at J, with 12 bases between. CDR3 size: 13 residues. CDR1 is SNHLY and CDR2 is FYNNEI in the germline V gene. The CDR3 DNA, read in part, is TGTGCCAGCAGCGGGGAGAACTTCAATGAG. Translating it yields CASSGENFNE. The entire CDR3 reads CASSGENFNEQFF.

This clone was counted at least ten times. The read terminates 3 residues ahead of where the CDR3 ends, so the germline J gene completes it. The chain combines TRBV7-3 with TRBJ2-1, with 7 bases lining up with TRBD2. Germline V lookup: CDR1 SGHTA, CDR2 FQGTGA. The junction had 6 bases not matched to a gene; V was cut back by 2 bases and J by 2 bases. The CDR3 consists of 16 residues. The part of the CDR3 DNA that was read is TGTGCCAGCAGCTTAGGAGTCGGGACTACCTACAATGAG. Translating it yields CASSLGVGTTYNE. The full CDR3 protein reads CASSLGVGTTYNEQFF.